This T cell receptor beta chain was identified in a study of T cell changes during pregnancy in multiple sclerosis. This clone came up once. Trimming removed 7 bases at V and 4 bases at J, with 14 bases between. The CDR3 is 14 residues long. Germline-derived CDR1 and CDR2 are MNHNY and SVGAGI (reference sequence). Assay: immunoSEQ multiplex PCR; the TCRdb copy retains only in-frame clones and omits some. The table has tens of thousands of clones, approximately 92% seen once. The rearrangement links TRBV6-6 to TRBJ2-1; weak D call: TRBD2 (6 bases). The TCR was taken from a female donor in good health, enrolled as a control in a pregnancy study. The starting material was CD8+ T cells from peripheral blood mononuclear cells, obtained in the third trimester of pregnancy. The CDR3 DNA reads TGTGCCAGCACCCCTAGCGCCGGATACAATGAGCAGTTCTTC. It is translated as CASTPSAGYNEQFF.